The rows below give T cell receptor beta chains drawn from one sample of a study of cytomegalovirus exposure and HLA in healthy donors. Method: immunoSEQ multiplex PCR; TCRdb's copy keeps in-frame clones and lacks some. There are 150,000 to 200,000 clones in the sample; around 76% occur only once, and around 2% lies in the top ten. The sample was PBMCs. The receptor set was obtained from a female donor in good health and CMV-seronegative. Both conserved end residues are part of each CDR3. Fields, in order: CDR3 protein, CDR3 DNA, D gene, J gene, clone size, V gene. D genes are given only for firm matches. The size of a clone is reported for some rows only, either as once, few or many, or as a class for expanded clones.

cdr3_aa: CASRNRAGYEQYF
cdr3_nt: TGTGCCAGTAGGAACAGGGCGGGCTACGAGCAGTACTTC
d_call: -
j_call: TRBJ2-7
clone_size: -
v_call: TRBV19

cdr3_aa: CASNLRAFF
cdr3_nt: TGTGCCAGCAACCTGAGGGCTTTCTTT
d_call: -
j_call: TRBJ1-1
clone_size: medium-sized
v_call: TRBV2

cdr3_aa: CATSTYRGGPNQPQHF
cdr3_nt: TGTGCCACCAGCACATACCGGGGAGGCCCCAATCAGCCCCAGCATTTT
d_call: -
j_call: TRBJ1-5
clone_size: -
v_call: TRBV15

cdr3_aa: CASSKGWSSYEQYF
cdr3_nt: TGTGCCAGCAGCAAAGGATGGAGCTCCTACGAGCAGTACTTC
d_call: -
j_call: TRBJ2-7
clone_size: -
v_call: TRBV7-8

cdr3_aa: CASSVSGGPTDTQYF
cdr3_nt: TGTGCCAGCAGCGTTAGCGGGGGGCCCACAGATACGCAGTATTTT
d_call: TRBD2
j_call: TRBJ2-3
clone_size: -
v_call: TRBV6-1

cdr3_aa: CASSPISRMNTEAFF
cdr3_nt: TGTGCCAGCAGCCCGATTAGCCGCATGAACACTGAAGCTTTCTTT
d_call: -
j_call: TRBJ1-1
clone_size: -
v_call: TRBV5-6

cdr3_aa: CASSLALTGGETEAFF
cdr3_nt: TGCGCCAGCAGCTTGGCCTTAACAGGGGGAGAGACTGAAGCTTTCTTT
d_call: TRBD1
j_call: TRBJ1-1
clone_size: few
v_call: TRBV5-1

cdr3_aa: CASSPGTSGRETQYF
cdr3_nt: TGTGCCAGCAGCCCAGGGACTAGCGGGAGGGAGACCCAGTACTTC
d_call: TRBD2
j_call: TRBJ2-5
clone_size: once
v_call: TRBV9

cdr3_aa: CASSRGTSEIYEQYF
cdr3_nt: TGTGCCAGTAGTAGAGGGACTAGCGAGATTTACGAGCAGTACTTC
d_call: TRBD2
j_call: TRBJ2-7
clone_size: once
v_call: TRBV19

cdr3_aa: CASSLGLAASTDTQYF
cdr3_nt: TGCGCCAGCAGCTTGGGACTAGCGGCTAGCACAGATACGCAGTATTTT
d_call: TRBD2
j_call: TRBJ2-3
clone_size: -
v_call: TRBV5-1

cdr3_aa: CASSQTGPNTEAFF
cdr3_nt: TGCGCCAGCAGCCAGACAGGGCCGAACACTGAAGCTTTCTTT
d_call: TRBD1
j_call: TRBJ1-1
clone_size: -
v_call: TRBV5-1

cdr3_aa: CASSRAGREGKTQYF
cdr3_nt: TGTGCCAGCAGCCGTGCGGGGCGGGAGGGGAAGACCCAGTACTTC
d_call: TRBD2
j_call: TRBJ2-5
clone_size: -
v_call: TRBV7-6

cdr3_aa: CASGMGTSWTGELFF
cdr3_nt: TGTGCCAGCGGGATGGGGACTAGCTGGACCGGGGAGCTGTTTTTT
d_call: TRBD2
j_call: TRBJ2-2
clone_size: -
v_call: TRBV2

cdr3_aa: CASSPARDSGPGELFF
cdr3_nt: TGCGCCAGCAGCCCAGCCCGGGACTCCGGCCCCGGGGAGCTGTTTTTT
d_call: -
j_call: TRBJ2-2
clone_size: -
v_call: TRBV5-1

cdr3_aa: CASSGGWGRVDTEAFF
cdr3_nt: TGCGCCAGCAGTGGAGGGTGGGGGCGAGTGGACACTGAAGCTTTCTTT
d_call: -
j_call: TRBJ1-1
clone_size: -
v_call: TRBV10-2

cdr3_aa: CASSPDGRGHGEQYF
cdr3_nt: TGTGCCAGCTCACCAGACGGCAGGGGGCACGGGGAGCAGTACTTC
d_call: TRBD1
j_call: TRBJ2-7
clone_size: -
v_call: TRBV18

cdr3_aa: CASSLAGGSQHF
cdr3_nt: TGTGCCAGCAGCTTGGCGGGGGGGAGCCAGCATTTT
d_call: -
j_call: TRBJ1-5
clone_size: -
v_call: TRBV5-6

cdr3_aa: CAWRPTPTDRGTHEQYF
cdr3_nt: TGTGCCTGGAGGCCGACTCCAACGGACAGGGGAACCCACGAGCAGTACTTC
d_call: TRBD1
j_call: TRBJ2-7
clone_size: few
v_call: TRBV30

cdr3_aa: CASSPRTGKAFF
cdr3_nt: TGTGCCAGTAGCCCTAGGACGGGGAAAGCTTTCTTT
d_call: -
j_call: TRBJ1-1
clone_size: -
v_call: TRBV19

cdr3_aa: CASSPRGVGTEAFF
cdr3_nt: TGTGCCAGCAGCCCCCGAGGCGTTGGCACTGAAGCTTTCTTT
d_call: -
j_call: TRBJ1-1
clone_size: few
v_call: TRBV27

cdr3_aa: CASSPPGTYLNTEAFF
cdr3_nt: TGTGCCAGCAGCCCCCCCGGGACATATCTGAACACTGAAGCTTTCTTT
d_call: -
j_call: TRBJ1-1
clone_size: -
v_call: TRBV16

cdr3_aa: CAWGQPGANVLTF
cdr3_nt: TGTGCCTGGGGACAGCCAGGGGCCAACGTCCTGACTTTC
d_call: -
j_call: TRBJ2-6
clone_size: few
v_call: TRBV30

cdr3_aa: CASSWIPGFQETQYF
cdr3_nt: TGCGCCAGCAGCTGGATCCCAGGTTTCCAAGAGACCCAGTACTTC
d_call: -
j_call: TRBJ2-5
clone_size: -
v_call: TRBV5-1

cdr3_aa: CTSSSTIQGPAFF
cdr3_nt: TGTACCAGCAGCTCAACAATACAGGGGCCCGCTTTCTTT
d_call: TRBD1
j_call: TRBJ1-1
clone_size: -
v_call: TRBV7-9

cdr3_aa: CASSLGLLGQGEGEQFF
cdr3_nt: TGCGCCAGCAGCTTGGGTCTTCTGGGACAGGGGGAAGGCGAGCAGTTCTTC
d_call: TRBD1
j_call: TRBJ2-1
clone_size: -
v_call: TRBV5-1

cdr3_aa: CASRGTGFPGGQPQHF
cdr3_nt: TGTGCCAGCCGAGGAACCGGGTTTCCTGGAGGTCAGCCCCAGCATTTT
d_call: -
j_call: TRBJ1-5
clone_size: -
v_call: TRBV27

cdr3_aa: CASRIGTENGYTF
cdr3_nt: TGCGCCAGCAGGATCGGGACAGAGAATGGCTACACCTTC
d_call: TRBD1
j_call: TRBJ1-2
clone_size: -
v_call: TRBV5-1

cdr3_aa: CASSYSGADNSPLHF
cdr3_nt: TGTGCCAGCAGTTACTCGGGGGCCGATAATTCACCCCTCCACTTT
d_call: -
j_call: TRBJ1-6
clone_size: few
v_call: TRBV6-5

cdr3_aa: CASSDPTSLLGGEQFF
cdr3_nt: TGTGCCAGCAGTGACCCGACTAGCTTGCTTGGGGGTGAGCAGTTCTTC
d_call: TRBD2
j_call: TRBJ2-1
clone_size: -
v_call: TRBV2

cdr3_aa: CASSGGTGVSYEQYF
cdr3_nt: TGCGCCAGCAGCGGAGGGACAGGTGTATCCTACGAGCAGTACTTC
d_call: TRBD1
j_call: TRBJ2-7
clone_size: -
v_call: TRBV5-1

cdr3_aa: CASSLAGAHWETQYF
cdr3_nt: TGCGCCAGCAGCCTAGCGGGGGCGCATTGGGAGACCCAGTACTTC
d_call: TRBD2
j_call: TRBJ2-5
clone_size: -
v_call: TRBV4-1

cdr3_aa: CASSPGTGNQPQHF
cdr3_nt: TGTGCCAGCAGCCCGGGGACAGGCAATCAGCCCCAGCATTTT
d_call: TRBD1
j_call: TRBJ1-5
clone_size: -
v_call: TRBV5-5

cdr3_aa: CASSLAVAENEKLFF
cdr3_nt: TGTGCCAGCAGCTTAGCGGTGGCAGAAAATGAAAAACTGTTTTTT
d_call: -
j_call: TRBJ1-4
clone_size: -
v_call: TRBV7-2

cdr3_aa: CASSTGQGSTGYTF
cdr3_nt: TGTGCCAGCAGCACGGGACAGGGATCTACGGGCTACACCTTC
d_call: TRBD1
j_call: TRBJ1-2
clone_size: -
v_call: TRBV13

cdr3_aa: CSVARQGQNTEAFF
cdr3_nt: TGCAGCGTTGCTAGACAGGGACAGAACACTGAAGCTTTCTTT
d_call: TRBD1
j_call: TRBJ1-1
clone_size: -
v_call: TRBV29-1